This TCR beta chain is drawn from a study of blood T cell repertoires in COVID-19. About the study: T cells, B-cell-depleted T cells, or PBMCs supplied cDNA or gDNA.

The CDR3 sequence is 12 residues long. The V gene's germline CDR1 is WSHSY and CDR2 SAAADI. Trimming pared 3 bases from V and 4 bases from J, leaving 6 bases between. The data were produced by immunoSEQ multiplex PCR, yet TCRdb's version contains in-frame clones alone and is incomplete. The sample lists approximately 250,000 clones, roughly 80% seen once, with around 4.1% in the top ten. Researchers sorted participants into cohorts using their self-reported clinical history. The sequencing input was PBMCs or T cells enriched from blood (not recorded which). The chain is built from TRBV10-2 and TRBJ1-2; the D is unclear. The TCR was taken from a man younger than 45 with acute COVID-19. The CDR3 DNA sequence: TGCGCCAGCAGTGAAGGAGGCTATGGCTACACCTTC. Translation gives CASSEGGYGYTF.